This T cell receptor (beta chain) was profiled in a study of T cells in Graves' hyperthyroidism and ophthalmopathy. Study-wide context: Upon initial diagnosis and before any treatment, peripheral blood was collected. Study-level results: Patients with ophthalmopathy were separated from those with stable hyperthyroidism by a 13 V-J model. Peripheral blood also featured most of the thyroid clonotypes expanded above 0.001.

TCR beta CDR3 regions were amplified from RNA. HTBI primers drove first-round RT-PCR of the TCR CDR3. TCRdb re-derived calls from the multiplex PCR reads in MiXCR, one entry per CDR3 protein. This sample has over 250,000 distinct CDR3 sequences, with approximately 14% found just once. Exclusion of patients followed from uncontrolled infection, other autoimmune disease, pregnancy or lactation. This clonotype was detected a few times. Its specificity is not known. Germline V gene sequence: CDR1 MNHEY, CDR2 SMNVEV (reference sequence). The CDR3 covers 14 residues. Trimming took off 3 bases at V and 0 bases at J, with 8 bases between the two ends.

The sequence was collected from a woman in her forties with Graves' ophthalmopathy. V and J are TRBV27 and TRBJ1-1, with D tentatively TRBD1 (5 bases). The sample taken for sequencing was blood. CDR3 amino acids: CASSFPGLNTEAFF. In DNA form, the CDR3 reads TGTGCCAGCAGTTTTCCAGGGCTGAACACTGAAGCTTTCTTT.